Reported below is one T cell receptor beta chain. Its antigen remains unknown. PCR involved 60 Vbeta and 13 Jbeta primers. Sequencing used immunoSEQ multiplex PCR; TCRdb keeps in-frame clones, though not all of them. The data show more than 70,000 clones, 70% to 80% seen once. Germline lookup yields CDR1 MNHNY and CDR2 SVGAGI (reference sequence). V gave up 4 bases and J gave up 7 bases; unmatched junction bases: 3. The CDR3 sequence is 14 residues long. The data belong to a study of cytomegalovirus exposure and HLA in healthy donors. Study-wide points: TCR beta V segments were, for the most part, productive about 87% or about 30% of the time in an earlier analysis. Presence/absence analyses supposed approximately even sequencing depth among donors.

The chain uses TRBV6-6 and TRBJ2-7; TRBD2 agrees at 14 bases. The receptor comes from a man aged 45-65 years in good health and CMV-seropositive. Material for sequencing was PBMCs. CDR3 in amino acids: CASSSTSGRGEQYF. CDR3 sequence (DNA): TGTGCCAGCAGTTCGACTAGCGGGAGGGGTGAGCAGTACTTC.